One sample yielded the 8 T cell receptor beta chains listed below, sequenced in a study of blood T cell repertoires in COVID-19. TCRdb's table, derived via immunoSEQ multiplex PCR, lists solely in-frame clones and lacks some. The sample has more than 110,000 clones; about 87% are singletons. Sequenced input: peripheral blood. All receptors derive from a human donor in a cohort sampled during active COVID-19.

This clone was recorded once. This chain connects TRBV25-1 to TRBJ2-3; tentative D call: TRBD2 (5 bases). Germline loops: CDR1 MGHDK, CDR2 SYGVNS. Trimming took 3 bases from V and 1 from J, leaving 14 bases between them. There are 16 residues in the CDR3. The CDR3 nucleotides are TGTGCCAGCAGTGAGTTCCCCGGAGGTCGCACAGATACGCAGTATTTT. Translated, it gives CASSEFPGGRTDTQYF.

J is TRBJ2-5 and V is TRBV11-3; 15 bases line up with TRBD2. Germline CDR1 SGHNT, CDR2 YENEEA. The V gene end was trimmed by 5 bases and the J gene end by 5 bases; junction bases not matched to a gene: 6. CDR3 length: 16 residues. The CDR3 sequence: CASSPGLAGGRETQYF. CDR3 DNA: TGTGCCAGCAGCCCGGGACTAGCGGGAGGCCGGGAGACCCAGTACTTC.

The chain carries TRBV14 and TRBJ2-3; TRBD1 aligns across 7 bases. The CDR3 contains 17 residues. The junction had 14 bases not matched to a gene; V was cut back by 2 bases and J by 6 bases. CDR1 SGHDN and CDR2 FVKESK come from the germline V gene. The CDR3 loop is CASSQLLKGGAWDTQYF. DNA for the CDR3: TGTGCCAGCAGCCAACTATTGAAAGGGGGCGCGTGGGATACGCAGTATTTT.

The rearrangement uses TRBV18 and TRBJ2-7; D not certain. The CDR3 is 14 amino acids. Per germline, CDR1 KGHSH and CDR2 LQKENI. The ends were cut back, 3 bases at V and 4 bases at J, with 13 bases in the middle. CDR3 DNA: TGTGCCAGCTCACCCTACCTAGGTGTATACGAGCAGTACTTC. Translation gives CASSPYLGVYEQYF.

This CDR3 reads CATSDPRLAGVTEQFF. DNA for the CDR3: TGTGCCACCAGTGATCCTCGACTAGCGGGAGTTACTGAGCAGTTCTTC. The V and J genes are TRBV24-1 and TRBJ2-1, with TRBD2 identical over 12 bases. With V trimmed by 3 bases and J by 9 bases, 8 bases remained unmatched. Per the germline V gene, CDR1 is KGHDR and CDR2 is SFDVKD. This CDR3 spans 16 amino acids.

CDR3 amino acids: CASSLGTRWDEQFF. CDR3 nucleotides: TGTGCCAGCAGCTTAGGGACTCGCTGGGATGAGCAGTTCTTC. This chain connects TRBV7-2 to TRBJ2-1; a weak D match, TRBD2 (5 bases). The CDR3 has 14 residues. V lost 1 base and J lost 8, with 12 bases in between. Per germline, CDR1 SGHTA and CDR2 FQGNSA.

The CDR3 reads CAISETPDSRYGYTF. CDR3 DNA sequence: TGTGCCATCAGTGAGACCCCTGACAGCCGGTATGGCTACACCTTC. The rearrangement uses TRBV10-3 and TRBJ1-2, with D possibly being TRBD1 (5 bases). The CDR3 is made up of 15 amino acids. V was cut by 2 bases and J by 5 bases, with 15 bases left in between. Germline CDR1 ENHRY, CDR2 SYGVKD.

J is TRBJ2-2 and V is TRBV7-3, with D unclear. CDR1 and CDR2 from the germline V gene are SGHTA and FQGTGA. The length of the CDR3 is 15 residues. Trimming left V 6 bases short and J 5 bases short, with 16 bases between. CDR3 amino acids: CASSSRGSRTGELFF. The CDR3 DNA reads TGTGCCAGCAGTTCCCGAGGTAGTCGGACCGGGGAGCTGTTTTTT.